The 30 T cell receptor beta chains in this list originate from one sample, sequenced in a study of T cell clonotyping in hematopoietic cell transplantation. Measured with immunoSEQ multiplex PCR; TCRdb has only the in-frame clones, and not every one. The repertoire holds roughly 44,000 clones, with around 95% as singletons. The sequencing sample was made of peripheral blood mononuclear cells. The receptors derive from a young man in good health. Some clones in this sample may be carry-over from other donors' samples.

The CDR3 reads CASSLIRTTDTQYF. The CDR3 region has the DNA TGTGCCAGCAGTTTAATTAGGACCACAGATACGCAGTATTTT. The rearrangement links TRBV27 to TRBJ2-3; D call uncertain. CDR3 length: 14 amino acids. CDR1 is MNHEY and CDR2 is SMNVEV in the germline V gene (reference sequence). Trimming pared 2 bases from V and 2 bases from J, leaving 8 bases between.

The J gene is TRBJ1-5, the V gene TRBV25-1; D unresolved. In germline, CDR1 is MGHDK, CDR2 SYGVNS. The CDR3 runs 13 residues. V was trimmed by 6 bases and J by 7 bases, leaving 13 bases between them. CDR3 loop: CASRRVGFQPQHF. For the CDR3, the DNA is TGTGCCAGCAGGAGGGTTGGGTTCCAGCCCCAGCATTTT. Full variable domain (rest looked up from reference TRBV25-1 and TRBJ1-5): EADIYQTPRYLVIGTGKKITLECSQTMGHDKMYWYQQDPGMELHLIHYSYGVNSTEKGDLSSESTVSRIRTEHFPLTLESARPSHTSQYLCASRRVGFQPQHFGDGTRLSIL.

V is TRBV7-6 and J is TRBJ2-1, with a weak D call TRBD1 (5 bases). This CDR3 is built from 14 residues. Between the trimmed V and J ends, which lost 0 bases and 3 bases, there was a span of 6 bases. Germline V lookup: CDR1 SGHVS, CDR2 FNYEAQ. The CDR3 loop reads CASSLADSYNEQFF. CDR3 DNA sequence: TGTGCCAGCAGCTTAGCAGACAGCTACAATGAGCAGTTCTTC.

The chain uses TRBV7-2 and TRBJ2-7, with 8 bases matching TRBD1. The V gene end was trimmed by 5 bases and the J gene end by 3 bases; junction bases not matched to a gene: 3. The V gene's germline CDR1 is SGHTA and CDR2 FQGNSA. The length of the CDR3 is 13 residues. The CDR3 DNA follows: TGTGCCAGCAGCCCCACAGGGGGCTACGAGCAGTACTTC. Protein sequence: CASSPTGGYEQYF.

In its sample, this clone was seen once. Here the CDR3 DNA reads TGTGCCAGCAAACGGGGCCAGGATGGCTACACCTTC. It codes for CASKRGQDGYTF. The V and J genes are TRBV6-5 and TRBJ1-2, with TRBD1 as a possible D gene (5 bases). Trimming removed 7 bases from V and 6 bases from J, with 12 bases in between. This CDR3 contains 12 residues. Germline CDR1 MNHEY, CDR2 SVGAGI.

This chain links TRBV5-6 with TRBJ2-7; tentatively, D is TRBD1 or TRBD2 (5 bases each). V was clipped by 4 bases and J by 0 bases, with 14 bases between them. Germline V gene sequence: CDR1 SGHDT, CDR2 YYEEEE. The CDR3 has 15 residues. Written as DNA, the CDR3 is TGTGCCAGCAGCACCGGGACGGTGAGCTCCTACGAGCAGTACTTC. Protein: CASSTGTVSSYEQYF.

The chain has TRBV6-5 and TRBJ1-1; TRBD1 aligns across 7 bases. CDR3 length: 14 amino acids. The ends lost 4 bases at V and 6 bases at J; junction bases unmatched: 8. Germline V gene data show CDR1 as MNHEY and CDR2 as SVGAGI. The CDR3 sequence: CASSLNRGKSEAFF. CDR3 in DNA: TGTGCCAGCAGTTTGAACAGGGGAAAGTCTGAAGCTTTCTTT.

The rearrangement joins TRBV27 to TRBJ1-2; TRBD1 aligns across 7 bases. Trimming took 4 bases from V and 6 from J; bases not matched to a gene: 11. Germline CDR1 and CDR2: MNHEY and SMNVEV (reference sequence). This CDR3 spans 15 amino acids. The chain's CDR3 is CASSSRNSGGNGYTF. DNA for the CDR3: TGTGCCAGCAGTTCCCGGAACTCAGGGGGGAATGGCTACACCTTC.

This clone was observed a single time. The rearrangement links TRBV14 to TRBJ1-2; D is possibly TRBD1 (6 bases). Looked up from germline, CDR1 is SGHDN and CDR2 is FVKESK. V lost 0 bases to trimming and J lost 5 bases, with 22 bases between them. The length of the CDR3 is 18 residues. CDR3 protein: CASSQDGGAIPRAYGYTF. In DNA form, the CDR3 reads TGTGCCAGCAGCCAAGATGGGGGGGCCATCCCGAGGGCATATGGCTACACCTTC.

This chain's CDR3 is CASSYPSDRVGIQYF. Written as DNA, the CDR3 is TGTGCCAGCAGTTACCCATCCGACAGGGTGGGCATTCAGTACTTC. The rearrangement links TRBV6-5 to TRBJ2-4; TRBD1 matches 7 bases. The germline CDR1 and CDR2 sequences are MNHEY and SVGAGI. CDR3 length equals 15 residues. V was clipped by 2 bases and J by 9 bases; unmatched bases: 10.

This clone was detected once. The chain carries TRBV9 and TRBJ1-1; D is perhaps TRBD1 (5 bases). V was clipped by 1 base and J by 3 bases, with 13 bases between them. There are 15 residues in the CDR3. Germline-derived CDR1 and CDR2 are SGDLS and YYNGEE. CDR3 coding DNA: TGTGCCAGCAGCGTACTAGGGGCGGGGGACACTGAAGCTTTCTTT. Encoded protein: CASSVLGAGDTEAFF.

The chain employs TRBV11-2 and TRBJ2-4; 8 nucleotides agree with TRBD1. Trimming at V came to 0 bases and at J to 4 bases, leaving 2 bases not matched to a gene. This CDR3 is 15 amino acids long. In germline, CDR1 is SGHAT, CDR2 FQNNGV. The CDR3 DNA reads as TGTGCCAGCAGCTTAGATTGGACAGGGAAAAACATTCAGTACTTC. Its translation is CASSLDWTGKNIQYF.

V and J are TRBV12-5 and TRBJ1-5, with a tentative D call TRBD1 (6 bases). Trimming removed 1 base at V and 2 bases at J, with 9 bases between. In germline, CDR1 is LGHNT, CDR2 FRNRAP. The CDR3 is 15 residues long. CDR3 amino acids: CASGLGAGGNQPQHF. The CDR3 nucleotides are TGTGCTAGTGGTTTGGGGGCAGGGGGCAATCAGCCCCAGCATTTT.

This chain links TRBV5-1 with TRBJ1-5, with TRBD1 identical over 7 bases. J lost 3 bases, V lost 4 bases, and 10 bases had no gene match. The CDR3 loop spans 16 amino acids. CDR1 SGHRS and CDR2 YFSETQ come from the germline V gene. DNA of the CDR3: TGCGCCAGCAGCCCGCGGCCTACAGGGGCCAATCAGCCCCAGCATTTT. This gives the protein CASSPRPTGANQPQHF. The whole variable domain, filled in from reference TRBV5-1 and TRBJ1-5, reads KAGVTQTPRYLIKTRGQQVTLSCSPISGHRSVSWYQQTPGQGLQFLFEYFSETQRNKGNFPGRFSGRQFSNSRSEMNVSTLELGDSALYLCASSPRPTGANQPQHFGDGTRLSIL.

V and J are TRBV27 and TRBJ2-7; D remains ambiguous. V lost 9 bases to trimming and J lost 2 bases, with 11 bases between them. The CDR3 contains 12 residues. Germline V gives CDR1 MNHEY, CDR2 SMNVEV (reference sequence). The CDR3 sequence: CASRNGPYEQYF. CDR3 coding DNA: TGTGCCAGTAGGAATGGACCCTACGAGCAGTACTTC.

The V call is TRBV2, the J call TRBJ2-3; possible D gene TRBD2, 7 bases. V shed 11 bases and J shed 8 bases, with 20 bases lying between them. CDR3 size: 13 residues. Germline assignment: CDR1 SNHLY and CDR2 FYNNEI. As DNA, the CDR3 is TGTGCCGGGGGGGCGGAGACATATGGTACGCAGTATTTT. This encodes CAGGAETYGTQYF.

The V and J genes are TRBV6-5 and TRBJ2-5; tentative D call: TRBD1 (5 bases). The CDR3 is 15 residues long. CDR1 and CDR2 from the germline V gene are MNHEY and SVGAGI. V was pared by 0 bases and J by 2 bases, with 10 bases between. The CDR3, as DNA: TGTGCCAGCAGTTACTCGGGGCAGCTACAAGAGACCCAGTACTTC. As protein: CASSYSGQLQETQYF.

V is TRBV28 and J is TRBJ1-1; D gene unclear. The germline V gene has CDR1 MDHEN and CDR2 SYDVKM. With 5 bases removed from V and 3 bases from J, the gap between germline ends came to 13 bases. CDR3 size: 14 residues. The CDR3 nucleotides read TGTGCCAGCAGTGTGATGGACGGGTACACTGAAGCTTTCTTT. Its translation is CASSVMDGYTEAFF.

V and J are TRBV7-2 and TRBJ1-2; no firm D call. CDR3 length: 15 amino acids. Trimming stripped 4 bases from V and 4 bases from J, with 16 bases between. Germline V CDR1 and CDR2: SGHTA, FQGNSA. CDR3: CASSSFPGDSYGYTF. The CDR3 coding sequence is TGTGCCAGCAGCTCCTTTCCGGGCGATTCCTATGGCTACACCTTC.

The chain links TRBV14 to TRBJ1-3; no reliable D call. Per germline, CDR1 SGHDN and CDR2 FVKESK. Trimming pared 3 bases from V and 4 bases from J, leaving 4 bases between. CDR3 length equals 12 residues. The CDR3 here is CASSHFGNTIYF. In nucleotides, the CDR3 is TGTGCCAGCAGCCATTTCGGAAACACCATATATTTT. The variable domain in full, with the rest retrieved from reference TRBV14 and TRBJ1-3, is EAGVTQFPSHSVIEKGQTVTLRCDPISGHDNLYWYRRVMGKEIKFLLHFVKESKQDESGMPNNRFLAERTGGTYSTLKVQPAELEDSGVYFCASSHFGNTIYFGEGSWLTVV.

The chain couples TRBV6-5 to TRBJ1-1, with D maybe TRBD1 (6 bases). The ends were cut back, 0 bases at V and 3 bases at J, with 11 bases in the middle. Germline lookup yields CDR1 MNHEY and CDR2 SVGAGI. The CDR3 sequence is 15 residues long. DNA of the CDR3: TGTGCCAGCAGTTACTCCCAGGGGTTATACACTGAAGCTTTCTTT. It encodes CASSYSQGLYTEAFF.

The chain combines TRBV11-2 with TRBJ1-4; unclear D gene. Germline lookup yields CDR1 SGHAT and CDR2 FQNNGV. With 2 bases removed from V and 8 bases from J, the gap between germline ends came to 3 bases. This CDR3 has 11 residues. The CDR3 loop reads CASSLREKLFF. As DNA, the CDR3 is TGTGCCAGCAGCTTACGAGAAAAACTGTTTTTT.

This chain connects TRBV7-2 to TRBJ1-2, with 8 bases fitting TRBD1. J was trimmed by 6 bases and V by 0 bases; bases with no gene match: 6. The germline V gene encodes CDR1 SGHTA and CDR2 FQGNSA. This CDR3 has 15 residues. The CDR3 loop is CASSLAGQGPHGYTF. For the CDR3, the DNA is TGTGCCAGCAGCTTAGCCGGACAGGGTCCCCATGGCTACACCTTC.

The chain carries TRBV5-1 and TRBJ1-6; D might be TRBD1 (5 bases). This CDR3 is built from 13 residues. The germline V and J ends were trimmed by 0 bases and 10 bases, with 8 bases remaining between them. Germline CDR1 SGHRS, CDR2 YFSETQ. The CDR3 nucleotides are TGCGCCAGCAGCTTGGCGGGGGTCTCACCCCTCCACTTT. Its protein product is CASSLAGVSPLHF.

The chain employs TRBV30 and TRBJ2-4; D is uncertain. V dropped 3 bases and J dropped 9 bases, with 18 bases sitting between them. The CDR3 is made up of 14 amino acids. Germline loops: CDR1 GTSNPN, CDR2 SVGIG (reference sequence). The CDR3 DNA sequence: TGTGCCTGGAGACAACCCGGGCGCCGCGGCATTCAGTACTTC. This gives the protein CAWRQPGRRGIQYF.

This chain uses TRBV5-6 with TRBJ2-5, with D perhaps matching TRBD2 (6 bases). The germline CDR1 and CDR2 sequences are SGHDT and YYEEEE. V was pared by 4 bases and J by 1 base, with 14 bases between. This CDR3 is built from 15 residues. In DNA form, the CDR3 reads TGTGCCAGCAGCCTCTTCGTGGGGGGCCAAGAGACCCAGTACTTC. Its protein is CASSLFVGGQETQYF.

With respect to this clone: Germline and junction disagree at one end, which may indicate a read error. This sequence joins TRBV30 and TRBJ1-1; tentative D call: TRBD1 (5 bases). Germline CDR1 and CDR2: GTSNPN and SVGIG (reference sequence). The CDR3 consists of 10 residues. CDR3 amino acids: CASGREGSQF. The CDR3 nucleotides read TGTGCGTCAGGGCGGGAGGGGAGCCAGTTT.

The rearrangement uses TRBV5-1 and TRBJ1-1; D perhaps matches TRBD1 (5 bases). The CDR3 contains 16 residues. Trimming took 7 bases from V and 0 from J, leaving 19 bases between them. Germline V gene lookup returns CDR1 SGHRS and CDR2 YFSETQ. The CDR3 loop reads CASREGTWFMNTEAFF. CDR3 in DNA: TGCGCCAGCCGAGAGGGGACGTGGTTTATGAACACTGAAGCTTTCTTT.

The CDR3 protein is CASSFAGQVYEQYF. The CDR3 DNA follows: TGTGCCAGCAGTTTTGCGGGACAGGTTTACGAGCAGTACTTC. The gene calls are TRBV27 and TRBJ2-7, with 8 bases aligning to TRBD1. The CDR3 is 14 amino acids. Trimming cost V 3 bases and J 4 bases; bases outside gene matches: 5. CDR1 is MNHEY, CDR2 SMNVEV, per germline (reference sequence).

V usage is TRBV11-1 and J usage is TRBJ1-1; a weak D match, TRBD1 (6 bases). CDR3 length equals 13 residues. The germline CDR1 and CDR2 sequences are SGHAT and FQDESV (reference sequence). The V gene lost 6 bases and the J gene lost 4 bases, with 12 bases spanning the gap. The CDR3 spells CASRRSRGTEAFF. In nucleotides, the CDR3 is TGTGCCAGCAGGAGATCCAGGGGCACTGAAGCTTTCTTT.